Each of the 32 T cell receptor beta chains below was sequenced from the same sample in a study of response to subunit inactivated influenza vaccine. One entry per CDR3 protein, called by TCRdb with MiXCR from the RT-PCR reads. The repertoire consists of roughly 460,000 distinct CDR3 sequences, with 11% occurring once and the leading ten covering about an eighth. This specimen consisted of PBMCs from blood, obtained around seven weeks after vaccination. The receptor source for this set is a man aged 50 to 60 who received an inactivated influenza vaccine.

The chain carries TRBV6-2 or TRBV6-3 and TRBJ2-7, with D perhaps given as TRBD1 or TRBD2 (5 bases each). Looked up from germline, CDR1 is MNHEY and CDR2 is SVGEGT. V was clipped by 7 bases and J by 3 bases, with 28 bases between them. This CDR3 is 18 amino acids long. The CDR3 bases are TGTGCCAGCATAAATGCAGAACCTCGGGGCCCCCAATTCTACGAGCAGTACTTC. Translation gives CASINAEPRGPQFYEQYF.

This clonotype was counted only a few times. The chain couples TRBV29-1 to TRBJ1-2, with a possible D match to TRBD1 (6 bases). The CDR3 runs 14 residues. V gave up 3 bases and J gave up 5 bases, with 16 bases separating them. CDR1 is SQVTM and CDR2 is ANQGSEA in the germline V gene. The chain's CDR3 is CSVDVTGREYGYTF. The CDR3 nucleotides read TGCAGCGTTGATGTGACAGGTCGGGAATATGGCTACACCTTC.

This chain links TRBV20-1 with TRBJ2-1, with TRBD2 matching 12 bases. V trimming: 2 bases; J trimming: 8 bases; junction bases outside the gene matches: 10. In germline, CDR1 is DFQATT, CDR2 SNEGSKA (reference sequence). The length of the CDR3 is 16 residues. CDR3 nucleotides: TGCAGTGCTAGAAGTCCTGGGAGACTAGCGGGAGATGAGCAGTTCTTC. Its protein product is CSARSPGRLAGDEQFF.

This sequence joins TRBV7-6 and TRBJ2-4; 10 bases fit TRBD1. Germline loops: CDR1 SGHVS, CDR2 FNYEAQ. The CDR3 runs to 15 residues. The junction had 8 bases not matched to a gene; V was cut back by 5 bases and J by 7 bases. As DNA, the CDR3 is TGTGCCAGCAGCCAAACCGGGACAGGGGTCAACATTCAGTACTTC. It is translated as CASSQTGTGVNIQYF.

This clonotype was seen just once. The rearrangement links TRBV7-9 to TRBJ1-4; D unresolved. This CDR3 is 16 amino acids long. V was shortened by 2 bases and J by 0 bases, with 10 bases between the two germline ends. CDR1 and CDR2 (germline): SEHNR, FQNEAQ (reference sequence). The CDR3 reads CASSLPLVATNEKLFF. In DNA form, the CDR3 reads TGTGCCAGCAGCTTACCGCTAGTTGCAACTAATGAAAAACTGTTTTTT.

The chain is built from TRBV4-2 and TRBJ2-1; D possibly corresponds to TRBD2 (7 bases). Trimming cost V 4 bases and J 7 bases, with 20 bases left between them. Germline V gene lookup returns CDR1 LGHNA and CDR2 YNFKEQ. CDR3 size: 16 residues. CDR3 protein: CASSPRGQGRGNEQFF. The CDR3 DNA follows: TGTGCCAGCAGCCCAAGGGGCCAGGGGAGGGGGAATGAGCAGTTCTTC.

Many counts were recorded for this clonotype. The chain couples TRBV24-1 to TRBJ2-2, with D perhaps TRBD2 (5 bases). This CDR3 region has 14 residues. V was pared by 1 base and J by 4 bases, with 6 bases between. CDR1 KGHDR and CDR2 SFDVKD come from the germline V gene. The CDR3 here is CATSDFGSTGELFF. CDR3 DNA: TGTGCCACCAGTGATTTTGGGAGCACCGGGGAGCTGTTTTTT.

The chain joins TRBV14 to TRBJ2-1; D remains unclear. This CDR3 has 11 amino acids. CDR1 is SGHDN, CDR2 FVKESK, per germline. Trimming shortened V by 3 bases and J by 9 bases, and 6 bases separated the two germline ends. Written as DNA, the CDR3 is TGTGCCAGCAGCCACCACCTTGAGCAGTTCTTC. Its protein is CASSHHLEQFF.

This clonotype appeared a few times. The chain employs TRBV4-3 and TRBJ2-3, with TRBD2 matching over 13 bases. The V segment lost 2 bases and the J segment 6 bases; nucleotides outside the gene matches: 8. Germline V gene lookup returns CDR1 LGHNA and CDR2 YSLEER. The CDR3 contains 17 residues. The DNA for the CDR3 is TGCGCCAGCAGCCAACTTGGGACTAGCGGGGCAAGGGATACGCAGTATTTT. Translating it yields CASSQLGTSGARDTQYF.

This chain links TRBV7-2 with TRBJ2-2; the match to TRBD2 covers 7 bases. Germline CDR1 and CDR2: SGHTA and FQGNSA. V shed 4 bases and J 2 bases; nucleotides not matched to a gene: 4. CDR3 length: 15 residues. The chain's CDR3 is CASSSLATNTGELFF. The CDR3 nucleotides read TGTGCCAGCAGCTCACTAGCGACCAACACCGGGGAGCTGTTTTTT.

On this clonotype: This CDR3 fails to terminate in the conserved phenylalanine or tryptophan, so it likely reflects a read error. The gene calls are TRBV9 and TRBJ2-7; D unclear. Germline-derived CDR1 and CDR2 are SGDLS and YYNGEE. Between the trimmed V and J ends, which lost 0 bases and 4 bases, there was a span of 11 bases. The CDR3 totals 14 residues. CDR3 amino acids: CASSVGAEVYEQYL. CDR3 bases: TGTGCCAGCAGCGTAGGTGCAGAGGTATACGAGCAGTACCTC.

This clonotype appeared many times. Germline is not matched at one junction end, which may reflect a read error. The V and J genes are TRBV27 and TRBJ2-7, with D possibly being TRBD1 (6 bases). CDR3 length: 12 residues. CDR1 MNHEY and CDR2 SMNVEV come from the germline V gene (reference sequence). CDR3 residues: CASSFLTGPLHF. DNA of the CDR3: TGTGCCAGCAGTTTCTTGACAGGTCCCCTACACTTC.

This chain links TRBV4-1 with TRBJ2-7; TRBD1 matches at 10 bases. After removal of 1 base from V and 4 bases from J, the junction contained 7 bases not matched to a gene. This CDR3 is built from 16 residues. CDR1 is MGHRA, CDR2 YSYEKL, per germline. CDR3 amino acids: CASSQGMDRGRYEQYF. CDR3 DNA: TGCGCCAGCAGCCAAGGAATGGACAGGGGGAGATACGAGCAGTACTTC.

The chain joins TRBV5-1 to TRBJ2-1, with TRBD2 identical over 10 bases. The J call may be faulty, since TRBJ2-7 better matches the DNA end. CDR1 is SGHRS, CDR2 YFSETQ, per germline. CDR3 length equals 14 residues. CDR3 coding DNA: TGCGCCAGCAAGATACTAGCGGGGAACAATGAGCAGTACTTC. As protein: CASKILAGNNEQYF.

This clonotype showed up just a few times. The rearrangement joins TRBV6-1 to TRBJ1-5; weak D call: TRBD1 (5 bases). The CDR3 extends over 16 amino acids. From germline, CDR1 is MNHNS and CDR2 SASEGT. Trimming shortened V by 6 bases and J by 4 bases, and 19 bases separated the two germline ends. The CDR3 region has the DNA TGTGCCAGCAGCCCAACACACAGCGGGACTAATCAGCCCCAGCATTTT. This sequence encodes CASSPTHSGTNQPQHF.

The CDR3 reads CASSTLAGEQYF. Written as DNA, the CDR3 is TGTGCCAGCAGCACACTAGCGGGCGAGCAGTACTTC. The chain has TRBV7-2 and TRBJ2-7, with 9 bases lining up with TRBD2. CDR3 length: 12 amino acids. V lost 5 bases and J lost 6; bases outside the gene matches: 2. Germline assignment: CDR1 SGHTA and CDR2 FQGNSA.

V and J are TRBV20-1 and TRBJ2-5; D tentatively fits TRBD1 or TRBD2 (5 bases each). V lost 5 bases to trimming and J lost 4 bases, with 17 bases between them. The germline V gene has CDR1 DFQATT and CDR2 SNEGSKA (reference sequence). CDR3 length: 14 amino acids. CDR3 sequence: CSAGALGDGETQYF. The DNA for the CDR3 is TGCAGTGCTGGGGCTCTGGGGGATGGAGAGACCCAGTACTTC.

This clonotype was recorded many times. The rearrangement links TRBV29-1 to TRBJ2-1; 9 nucleotides align to TRBD2. The CDR3 consists of 13 residues. Trimming cost V 1 base and J 9 bases; bases outside gene matches: 4. Germline lookup yields CDR1 SQVTM and CDR2 ANQGSEA. CDR3 in amino acids: CSVEVLAGSEQFF. The CDR3 region has the DNA TGCAGCGTTGAAGTTCTAGCGGGGAGTGAGCAGTTCTTC.

Only a few counts were recorded for this clonotype. The V call is TRBV4-2, the J call TRBJ2-7; unclear D gene. CDR3 length: 14 residues. The germline V and J ends were trimmed by 0 bases and 0 bases, with 6 bases remaining between them. Germline values: CDR1 LGHNA, CDR2 YNFKEQ. This chain's CDR3 is CASSQEVHSYEQYF. CDR3 DNA sequence: TGTGCCAGCAGCCAAGAGGTCCACTCCTACGAGCAGTACTTC.

This clonotype was found a few times. The chain is built from TRBV12-3 or TRBV12-4 and TRBJ1-1; a possible D gene is TRBD1 (6 bases). V was pared by 3 bases and J by 4 bases, with 12 bases between. The CDR3 is 14 residues long. This chain's CDR3 is CASSFGQLGTEAFF. The CDR3 coding sequence is TGTGCCAGCAGTTTCGGACAGTTGGGCACTGAAGCTTTCTTT.

The gene calls are TRBV20-1 and TRBJ2-5; D gene ambiguous. From germline, CDR1 is DFQATT and CDR2 SNEGSKA (reference sequence). The CDR3 spans 10 residues. V was pared by 1 base and J by 9 bases, with 6 bases between. DNA of the CDR3: TGCAGTGCTAGAGCTTTCCCCCAGTACTTC. It codes for CSARAFPQYF.

This clonotype was detected only a few times. V usage is TRBV3-1 and J usage is TRBJ1-1; D might be TRBD1 (6 bases). Trimming shortened V by 4 bases and J by 0 bases, and 15 bases separated the two germline ends. This CDR3 is built from 16 residues. Germline-derived CDR1 and CDR2 are LGHDT and YNNKEL (reference sequence). The CDR3 region has the DNA TGTGCCAGCAGCCGAGGACAGAATCTCTTGAACACTGAAGCTTTCTTT. Translated: CASSRGQNLLNTEAFF.

A few counts support this clonotype. This chain joins TRBV5-1 and TRBJ1-1; 7 bases are shared with TRBD1. The germline CDR1 and CDR2 sequences are SGHRS and YFSETQ. The ends lost 4 bases at V and 7 bases at J; junction bases unmatched: 7. The CDR3 is 13 residues long. The CDR3 reads CASSNVGDSEAFF. CDR3 bases: TGCGCCAGCAGCAACGTCGGGGACAGTGAAGCTTTCTTT. The full variable domain, in which reference TRBV5-1 and TRBJ1-1 provide the parts outside the CDR3, is KAGVTQTPRYLIKTRGQQVTLSCSPISGHRSVSWYQQTPGQGLQFLFEYFSETQRNKGNFPGRFSGRQFSNSRSEMNVSTLELGDSALYLCASSNVGDSEAFFGQGTRLTVV.

CDR3 amino acids: CSARDPGLALDTQYF. CDR3 coding DNA: TGCAGTGCTAGAGACCCGGGACTAGCGCTCGATACGCAGTATTTT. V gene TRBV20-1 combines with J gene TRBJ2-3; 10 bases are a match to TRBD2. The CDR3 has 15 residues. CDR1 and CDR2 from the germline V gene are DFQATT and SNEGSKA (reference sequence). With 0 bases clipped from V and 6 bases from J, the junction kept 6 bases outside the gene matches.

This clonotype was counted between two and nine times. The gene calls are TRBV5-1 and TRBJ2-7; weak D call: TRBD1 (6 bases). From germline, CDR1 is SGHRS and CDR2 YFSETQ. The CDR3 runs 14 residues. V was shortened by 4 bases and J by 1 base, with 12 bases between the two germline ends. The DNA for the CDR3 is TGCGCCAGCAGCGCACAGGGAGCTTCCTACGAGCAGTACTTC. Its protein is CASSAQGASYEQYF.

This clonotype occurred many times. The J gene is TRBJ2-7, the V gene TRBV7-9; TRBD1 agrees at 9 bases. This CDR3 contains 15 residues. CDR1 and CDR2 from the germline V gene are SEHNR and FQNEAQ (reference sequence). J lost 7 bases, V lost 4 bases, and 11 bases had no gene match. The CDR3 spells CASSSTGGAPGEQYF. The CDR3 region has the DNA TGTGCCAGCAGCTCCACAGGGGGCGCCCCCGGAGAGCAGTACTTC.

This clonotype was found a few times. The chain uses TRBV6-5 and TRBJ1-3, with 8 bases identical to TRBD1. Germline V gene data show CDR1 as MNHEY and CDR2 as SVGAGI. The CDR3 consists of 17 residues. With V trimmed by 0 bases and J by 0 bases, 4 bases remained unmatched. Written as DNA, the CDR3 is TGTGCCAGCAGTTACTCGCGACAGGGGAGCTCTGGAAACACCATATATTTT. As protein: CASSYSRQGSSGNTIYF.

This clonotype was seen a few times. This chain connects TRBV7-2 to TRBJ1-3; the D is unclear. Trimming shortened V by 6 bases and J by 0 bases, and 9 bases separated the two germline ends. This CDR3 region has 14 residues. Germline lookup yields CDR1 SGHTA and CDR2 FQGNSA. CDR3 amino acids: CASSQQYSGNTIYF. In nucleotides, the CDR3 is TGTGCCAGCAGTCAGCAGTACTCTGGAAACACCATATATTTT.

This clonotype was seen many times. The chain employs TRBV29-1 and TRBJ2-4; a possible D gene is TRBD2 (5 bases). CDR3 length: 15 amino acids. Germline-derived CDR1 and CDR2 are SQVTM and ANQGSEA. With 3 bases removed from V and 0 bases from J, the gap between germline ends came to 12 bases. In DNA form, the CDR3 reads TGCAGCGTTGAGAGGACTGATTCAGCCAAAAACATTCAGTACTTC. Amino acid sequence: CSVERTDSAKNIQYF.

A few counts support this clonotype. V is TRBV5-1 and J is TRBJ2-1; 14 nucleotides line up with TRBD2. Germline V CDR1 and CDR2: SGHRS, YFSETQ. This CDR3 comprises 15 residues. J lost 9 bases, V lost 6 bases, and 8 bases had no gene match. For the CDR3, the DNA is TGCGCCAGCACCCTCGGGACTAGCGGGGGAACTGAGCAGTTCTTC. Encoded protein: CASTLGTSGGTEQFF.

This clonotype has more than one count but fewer than ten. The chain carries TRBV7-9 and TRBJ2-4, with D possibly TRBD1 on 5 matching bases. V was clipped by 1 base and J by 6 bases, with 10 bases between them. The length of the CDR3 is 14 residues. Germline V lookup: CDR1 SEHNR, CDR2 FQNEAQ (reference sequence). CDR3 loop: CASSLVAGINIQYF. The DNA of the CDR3 is TGTGCCAGCAGCTTAGTAGCAGGGATAAACATTCAGTACTTC.

This clonotype turned up a few times. The chain couples TRBV20-1 to TRBJ1-6; D ambiguous. CDR1 and CDR2 from the germline V gene are DFQATT and SNEGSKA (reference sequence). The CDR3 is 13 residues long. The germline V and J ends were trimmed by 0 bases and 14 bases, with 14 bases remaining between them. The CDR3 DNA reads TGCAGTGCTAGAGACCCCCCAGTTTTGACCCTCCACTTT. The encoded protein is CSARDPPVLTLHF.